This record covers a single TCR beta chain. Its antigen is still unknown. Only in-frame clones appear in the TCRdb table, and some are missing; sequencing was by immunoSEQ multiplex PCR. The sample carries about 97,000 clones, approximately 90% recorded once. The length of the CDR3 is 15 residues. Germline V CDR1 and CDR2: LNHDA, SQIVND (reference sequence). J gave up 1 base and V 4 bases, and 4 bases lay outside the gene matches. This record comes from a study of T cell responses to AZD1222 COVID-19 vaccine. Study outcomes and limitations: CD4 TCRs linked to vaccination spanned spike, dominating at 160-218 and 743-854. In all cases, repertoires were sampled only after the peak T cell response. Donors skewed white British and female; clonal diversity was possibly underestimated. Just a handful of AZD1222 recipients tested seropositive at baseline.

Sequencing used peripheral blood, obtained on day 0 of AZD1222 vaccination. V is TRBV19 and J is TRBJ1-1; TRBD1 matches at 9 bases. This receptor was obtained from an adult in good health. DNA for the CDR3: TGTGCCAGTAGTAAGGACAGGGGAGAGAACACTGAAGCTTTCTTT. Translating gives CASSKDRGENTEAFF. The full variable domain, with the rest looked up from reference TRBV19 and TRBJ1-1, is DGGITQSPKYLFRKEGQNVTLSCEQNLNHDAMYWYRQDPGQGLRLIYYSQIVNDFQKGDIAEGYSVSREKKESFPLTVTSAQKNPTAFYLCASSKDRGENTEAFFGQGTRLTVV.